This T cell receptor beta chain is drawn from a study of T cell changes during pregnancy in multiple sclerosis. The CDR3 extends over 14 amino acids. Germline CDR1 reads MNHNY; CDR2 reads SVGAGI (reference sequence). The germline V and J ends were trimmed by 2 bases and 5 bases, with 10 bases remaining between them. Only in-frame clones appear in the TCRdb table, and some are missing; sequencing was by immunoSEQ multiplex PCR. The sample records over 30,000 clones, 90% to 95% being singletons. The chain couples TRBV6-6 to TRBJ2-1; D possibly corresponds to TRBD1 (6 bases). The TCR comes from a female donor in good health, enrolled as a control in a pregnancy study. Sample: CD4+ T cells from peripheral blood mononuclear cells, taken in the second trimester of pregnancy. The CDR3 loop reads CASSYGDNNNEQFF. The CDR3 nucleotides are TGTGCCAGCAGTTACGGGGACAATAACAATGAGCAGTTCTTC.